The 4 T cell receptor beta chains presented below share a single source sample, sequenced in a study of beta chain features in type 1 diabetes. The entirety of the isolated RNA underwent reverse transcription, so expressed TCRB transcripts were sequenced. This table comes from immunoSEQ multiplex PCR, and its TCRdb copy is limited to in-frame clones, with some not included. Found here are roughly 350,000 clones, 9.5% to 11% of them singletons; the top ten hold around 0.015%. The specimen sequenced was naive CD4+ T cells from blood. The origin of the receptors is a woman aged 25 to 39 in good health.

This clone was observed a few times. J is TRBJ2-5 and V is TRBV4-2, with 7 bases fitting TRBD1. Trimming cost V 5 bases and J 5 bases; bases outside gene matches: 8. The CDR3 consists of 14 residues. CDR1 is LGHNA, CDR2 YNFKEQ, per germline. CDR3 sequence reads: CASSLGGQSETQYF. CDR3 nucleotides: TGTGCCAGCAGCTTAGGGGGACAGTCGGAGACCCAGTACTTC.

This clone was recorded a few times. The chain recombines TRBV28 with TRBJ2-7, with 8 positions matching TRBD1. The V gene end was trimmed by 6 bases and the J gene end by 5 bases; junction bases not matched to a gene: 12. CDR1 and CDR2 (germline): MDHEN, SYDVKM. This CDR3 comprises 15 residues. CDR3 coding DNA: TGTGCCAGCAGCCGCCCGACAGGGGACGTCCACGAGCAGTACTTC. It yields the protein CASSRPTGDVHEQYF.

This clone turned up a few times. CDR3: CASSEAQDNGYTF. In DNA form, the CDR3 reads TGTGCCAGCAGTGAAGCGCAGGACAATGGCTACACCTTC. The chain carries TRBV2 and TRBJ1-2; weak D call: TRBD1 (5 bases). Between the trimmed V and J ends, which lost 0 bases and 6 bases, there was a span of 8 bases. The length of the CDR3 is 13 residues. Germline CDR1 is SNHLY and CDR2 is FYNNEI.

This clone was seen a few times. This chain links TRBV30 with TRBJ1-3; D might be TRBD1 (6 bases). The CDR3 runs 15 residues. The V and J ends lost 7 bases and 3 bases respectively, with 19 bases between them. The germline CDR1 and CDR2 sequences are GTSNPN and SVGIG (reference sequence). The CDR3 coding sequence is TGTGCCTCAAACCAGTTTCGAGGGGGTGGAAACACCATATATTTT. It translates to CASNQFRGGGNTIYF.